This TCR beta chain was recorded in a study of cytomegalovirus exposure and HLA in healthy donors. Turning to the study itself: Early released data had around 79 million unique TCRs, all coming from HLA-typed donors.

Use of 60 Vbeta and 13 Jbeta primers characterized the PCR. This table comes from immunoSEQ multiplex PCR, and its TCRdb copy is limited to in-frame clones, with some not included. The sample totals around 80,000 clones. The V segment lost 6 bases and the J segment 2 bases; nucleotides outside the gene matches: 16. Germline V gene lookup returns CDR1 SNHLY and CDR2 FYNNEI. The CDR3 length is 18 residues. V and J are TRBV2 and TRBJ2-7, with TRBD1 matching 10 bases. Specimen: PBMCs. This TCR was recovered from a boy between 10 and 17 years old in good health and CMV-seronegative. The CDR3 loop reads CASSRGGQGPLLAYEQYF. Here the CDR3 DNA reads TGTGCCAGCAGCCGGGGGGGACAGGGGCCATTACTCGCCTACGAGCAGTACTTC.